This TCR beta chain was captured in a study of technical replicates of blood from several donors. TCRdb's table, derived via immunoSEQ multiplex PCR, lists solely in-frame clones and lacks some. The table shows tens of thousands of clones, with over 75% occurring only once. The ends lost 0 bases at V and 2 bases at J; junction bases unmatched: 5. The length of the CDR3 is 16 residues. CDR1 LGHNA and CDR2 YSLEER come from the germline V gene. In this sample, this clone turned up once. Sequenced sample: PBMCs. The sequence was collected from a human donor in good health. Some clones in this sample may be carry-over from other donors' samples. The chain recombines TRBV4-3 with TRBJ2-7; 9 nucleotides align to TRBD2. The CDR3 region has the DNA TGCGCCAGCAGCCAAGACGCTAGCGGGAACCCCTACGAGCAGTACTTC. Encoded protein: CASSQDASGNPYEQYF.